The present T cell receptor beta chain was sequenced within a study of Graves' ophthalmopathy and Graves' hyperthyroidism. This clonotype has at least ten counts. The antigen remains undetermined. From RNA, the CDR3 regions of TCR beta chains were amplified and sequenced. Second-round multiplex PCR came after a first-round RT-PCR that employed HTBI primers. MiXCR, applied by TCRdb to the multiplex PCR reads, yields one record per CDR3 protein. The data hold about 370,000 distinct CDR3 sequences, with around 20% observed a single time. Exclusion applied to patients with other autoimmune diseases, uncontrolled infections, pregnancy or lactation. The evidence that diagnosis relied on was clinical symptoms, serum thyroxine, TRAb, thyroid ultrasound and orbital computed tomography. Broader study findings: For separating ophthalmopathy from stable hyperthyroidism, a 13-signature model gave 87.88% sensitivity and roughly 78% specificity. The model achieved 70.59% sensitivity and about 76% specificity for ophthalmopathy progression.

Germline lookup yields CDR1 SGHTA and CDR2 FQGNSA. CDR3 length: 12 amino acids. The V gene lost 2 bases and the J gene lost 5 bases, with 6 bases spanning the gap. The source is a woman under 30 with Graves' ophthalmopathy. V and J are TRBV7-2 and TRBJ2-5; D remains unclear. Sequencing input: peripheral blood. DNA for the CDR3: TGTGCCAGCAGCTTAAGTTCGGAGACCCAGTACTTC. Protein sequence: CASSLSSETQYF.